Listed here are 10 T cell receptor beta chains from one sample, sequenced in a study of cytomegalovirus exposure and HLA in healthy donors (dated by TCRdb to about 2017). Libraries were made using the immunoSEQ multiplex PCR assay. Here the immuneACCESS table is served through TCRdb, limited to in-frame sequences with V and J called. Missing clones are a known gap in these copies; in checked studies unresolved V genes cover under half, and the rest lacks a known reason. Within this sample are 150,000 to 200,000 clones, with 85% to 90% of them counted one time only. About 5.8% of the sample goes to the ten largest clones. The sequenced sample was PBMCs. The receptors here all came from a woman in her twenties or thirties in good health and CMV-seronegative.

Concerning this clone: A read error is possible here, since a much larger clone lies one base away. DNA of the CDR3: TGTGCCAGCAGTGAAGACAGGGCCTACGAGCAGTACTTC. Translated, it gives CASSEDRAYEQYF. This chain joins TRBV6-1 and TRBJ2-7, with D possibly matching TRBD1 (6 bases). The CDR3 runs to 13 residues. Trimming removed 1 base at V and 2 bases at J, with 6 bases between. The V gene's germline CDR1 is MNHNS and CDR2 SASEGT.

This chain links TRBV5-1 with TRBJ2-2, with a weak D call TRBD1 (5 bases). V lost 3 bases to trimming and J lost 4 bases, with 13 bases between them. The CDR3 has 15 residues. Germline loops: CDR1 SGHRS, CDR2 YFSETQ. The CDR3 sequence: CASSWQSGATGELFF. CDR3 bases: TGCGCCAGCAGCTGGCAATCTGGGGCCACCGGGGAGCTGTTTTTT. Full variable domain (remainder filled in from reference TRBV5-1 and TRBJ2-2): KAGVTQTPRYLIKTRGQQVTLSCSPISGHRSVSWYQQTPGQGLQFLFEYFSETQRNKGNFPGRFSGRQFSNSRSEMNVSTLELGDSALYLCASSWQSGATGELFFGEGSRLTVL.

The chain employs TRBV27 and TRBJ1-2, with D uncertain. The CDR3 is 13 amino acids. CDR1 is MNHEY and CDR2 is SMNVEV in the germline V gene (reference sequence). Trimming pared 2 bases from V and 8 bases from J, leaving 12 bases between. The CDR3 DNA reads TGTGCCAGCAGTTTAACGGGAGTGGGGGGCTACACCTTC. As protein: CASSLTGVGGYTF.

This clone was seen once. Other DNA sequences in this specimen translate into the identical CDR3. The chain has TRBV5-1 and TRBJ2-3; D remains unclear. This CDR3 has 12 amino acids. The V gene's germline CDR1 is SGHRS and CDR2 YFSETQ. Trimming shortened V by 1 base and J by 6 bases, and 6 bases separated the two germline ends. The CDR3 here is CASSLSLDTQYF. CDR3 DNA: TGCGCCAGCAGCTTGTCCCTCGATACGCAGTATTTT. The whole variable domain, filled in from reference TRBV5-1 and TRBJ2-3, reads KAGVTQTPRYLIKTRGQQVTLSCSPISGHRSVSWYQQTPGQGLQFLFEYFSETQRNKGNFPGRFSGRQFSNSRSEMNVSTLELGDSALYLCASSLSLDTQYFGPGTRLTVL.

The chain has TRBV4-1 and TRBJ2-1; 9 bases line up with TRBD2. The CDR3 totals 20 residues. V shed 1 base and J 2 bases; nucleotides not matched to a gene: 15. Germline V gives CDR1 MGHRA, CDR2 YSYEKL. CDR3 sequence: CASSQVVASGVPTTYNEQFF. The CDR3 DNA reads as TGCGCCAGCAGCCAAGTAGTGGCTAGCGGGGTCCCTACGACCTACAATGAGCAGTTCTTC.

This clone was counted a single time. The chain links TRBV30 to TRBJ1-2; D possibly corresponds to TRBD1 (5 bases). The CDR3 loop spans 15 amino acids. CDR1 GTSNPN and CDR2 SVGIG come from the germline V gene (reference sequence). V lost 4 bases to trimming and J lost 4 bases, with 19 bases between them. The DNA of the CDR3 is TGTGCCTGGACGTCCAGAGGGGAACCCCCCTATGGCTACACCTTC. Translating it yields CAWTSRGEPPYGYTF. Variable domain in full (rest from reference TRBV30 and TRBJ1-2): SQTIHQWPATLVQPVGSPLSLECTVEGTSNPNLYWYRQAAGRGLQLLFYSVGIGQISSEVPQNLSASRPQDRQFILSSKKLLLSDSGFYLCAWTSRGEPPYGYTFGSGTRLTVV.

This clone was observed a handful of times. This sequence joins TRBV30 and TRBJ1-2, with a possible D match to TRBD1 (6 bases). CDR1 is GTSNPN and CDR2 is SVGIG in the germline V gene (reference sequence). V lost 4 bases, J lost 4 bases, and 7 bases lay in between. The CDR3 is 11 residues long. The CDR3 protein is CAWNRVYGYTF. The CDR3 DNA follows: TGTGCCTGGAACAGGGTCTATGGCTACACCTTC.

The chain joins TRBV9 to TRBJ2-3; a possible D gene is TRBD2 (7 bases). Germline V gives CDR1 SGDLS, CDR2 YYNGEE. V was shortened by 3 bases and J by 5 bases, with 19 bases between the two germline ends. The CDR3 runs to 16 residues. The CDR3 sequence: CASSGRSGGPGDTQYF. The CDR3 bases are TGTGCCAGCAGCGGAAGGTCCGGGGGGCCCGGAGATACGCAGTATTTT.

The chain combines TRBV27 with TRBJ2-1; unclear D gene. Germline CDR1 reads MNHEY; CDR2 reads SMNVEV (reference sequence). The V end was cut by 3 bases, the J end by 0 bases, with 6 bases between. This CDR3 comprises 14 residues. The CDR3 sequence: CASSFQSSYNEQFF. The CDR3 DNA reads TGTGCCAGCAGTTTCCAGAGCTCCTACAATGAGCAGTTCTTC.

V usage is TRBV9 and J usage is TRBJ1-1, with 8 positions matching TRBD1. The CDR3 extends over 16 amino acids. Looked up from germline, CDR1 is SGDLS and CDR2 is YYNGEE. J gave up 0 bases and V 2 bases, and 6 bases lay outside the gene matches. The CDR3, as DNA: TGTGCCAGCAGCGTGGGACAGGTTCGCATGAACACTGAAGCTTTCTTT. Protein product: CASSVGQVRMNTEAFF.